This T cell receptor beta chain emerged from a study of regulatory T cells in long-lasting Graves disease (dated by TCRdb to about 2021). Looking at the study overall: Persistent Graves' disease was defined as persistently positive TSH receptor autoantibodies together with antithyroid drug treatment for over 5 years. Peripheral blood TCR sequencing and RNA sequencing compared persistent Graves' disease patients with newly diagnosed Graves' disease patients. The study took place in China and was registered as a clinical trial. A total of approximately 35 samples underwent TCR sequencing: around 13 from persistent and roughly 20 from newly diagnosed Graves' disease patients. Antithyroid drugs had been taken for about 10.3 years on average by persistent Graves' disease patients in the clinical cohort. The investigation overall reported the following: Only the TCR beta chain was sequenced and analyzed. Only peripheral blood was studied, because thyroid tissue, the primary lesion, was inaccessible. The authors acknowledged the small sample size as a limitation that may reduce accuracy. Persistent patients shared more public clonotypes among themselves (more than 2,500) than newly diagnosed patients did (approximately 970). Persistent Graves' disease patients showed lower TCR Shannon entropy and fewer highly expanded clones than newly diagnosed patients, suggesting clonal expansion.

The sample's time point label is to be understood as: persistent/refractory GD, antithyroid drugs over 5 years with positive TRAb. For both TCR sequencing and RNA sequencing, RNA was extracted from PBMCs in TRIzol. Graves' disease was diagnosed according to American Thyroid Association guidelines. Recruitment of patients was carried out at an endocrinology department in Xi'an, China. Each patient gave about 9.1 milliliters of peripheral blood, collected in an EDTA anticoagulant tube. Ficoll Paque Plus density gradient separation was used to isolate PBMCs, and no further T cell sorting was done. RNA quality was checked with an Agilent 2100 Bioanalyzer and agarose gel, and concentration with a NanoDrop 2000. This clonotype has more than one count but fewer than ten. Its specific antigen is unknown. No base-level quality is on record; no much larger clone is a single base apart. Library creation used multiplex PCR. Instrument on record: Illumina HiSeq 4000. TCR beta libraries were built with iRepertoire HTBI primers and Arm-PCR amplification of CDR3 regions. Gel purification was performed on PCR products prior to sequencing. The study's own analysis went as follows. Gene usage analysis of CDR3 amino acid clonotypes relied on the roughly 67 TRBV and 13 to 15 TRBJ segments identified across samples. COPE and FqMerger were used to merge the filtered high-quality paired reads into contigs. BLAST was used to align contigs to the IMGT TRBV, TRBD and TRBJ reference genes, and CDR3 was defined following IMGT. Any clonotype with a frequency above 0.1% was counted as a highly expanded clone. Shannon entropy was used to measure repertoire diversity, and the Gini coefficient was used to measure V-J evenness. A clonotype found in more than one individual was treated as public. TCRdb reran the public reads through fastp at Q25 and MiXCR, keeping productive beta chains. Each entry merges the rows of one CDR3 protein and shows their most common DNA and genes. Here the V and J calls rest on TCRdb's processing, not on the authors' analysis. Recorded for this sample are some 440,000 distinct CDR3 sequences; less than 25% of them occurred a single time. About 8.3% of the sample rests with the top ten.

This sequence originates from a female donor with Graves disease. The specimen comprised peripheral blood mononuclear cells (PBMCs), sampled when the disease was refractory, from a patient treated with antithyroid drugs.

DNA sequence: TGTGCCAGCTCACCCGTTTCCGGGACACGGGACTACGAGCAGTACTTC. Its protein product is CASSPVSGTRDYEQYF. In this chain, TRBV18 is recombined with TRBJ2-7; TRBD1 is a possible D gene, resting on 6 matching bases. From the germline V gene, CDR1 is KGHSH and CDR2 is LQKENI. V lost 3 bases and J lost 3 bases; the stretch between them is 18 bases long. The CDR3 spans 16 residues, from the cysteine through the phenylalanine. Only the CDR3 part of the read is kept: 48 bases, read in frame from the first base.